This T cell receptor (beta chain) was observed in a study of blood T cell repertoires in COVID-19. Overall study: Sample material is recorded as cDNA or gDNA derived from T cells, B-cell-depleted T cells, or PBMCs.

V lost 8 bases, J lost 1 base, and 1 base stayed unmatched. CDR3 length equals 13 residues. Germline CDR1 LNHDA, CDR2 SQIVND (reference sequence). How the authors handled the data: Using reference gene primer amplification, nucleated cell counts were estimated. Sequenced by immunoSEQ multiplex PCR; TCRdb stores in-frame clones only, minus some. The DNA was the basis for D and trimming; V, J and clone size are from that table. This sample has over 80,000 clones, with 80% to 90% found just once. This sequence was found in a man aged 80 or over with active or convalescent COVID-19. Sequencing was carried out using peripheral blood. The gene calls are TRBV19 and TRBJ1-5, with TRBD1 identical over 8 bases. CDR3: CASWTGSNQPQHF. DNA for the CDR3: TGTGCCAGTTGGACAGGGAGCAATCAGCCCCAGCATTTT.